Given below is one T cell receptor beta chain in context. The record originates from a study of CD8 T cells in Susac syndrome. Random-hexamer reverse transcription was applied to 0.5 to 1 ug RNA. An immunoSEQ multiplex PCR generated amplified TCR beta CDR3 products spanning 54 Vbeta and 13 Jbeta. A single record per CDR3 protein comes from TCRdb applying MiXCR to the immunoSEQ multiplex PCR reads. The data contain tens of thousands of distinct CDR3 sequences, roughly 93% of them singletons. TCR beta from blood CD8+ and CD4+ T cells was sequenced. In contrast to the negatively isolated CD8+ and CD4+ T cells, TEMRA cells were FACS-enriched. Trimming took off 1 base at V and 0 bases at J, with 12 bases between the two ends. The CDR3 is 16 amino acids. The germline V gene encodes CDR1 SEHNR and CDR2 FQNEAQ (reference sequence).

This clonotype was sampled from a human donor in good health. Sequencing input: CD8+ T cells from PBMCs. The rearrangement links TRBV7-9 to TRBJ1-1; D is ambiguous. DNA of the CDR3: TGTGCCAGCAGCTTAGAGACGACCGGCATGAACACTGAAGCTTTCTTT. Residues: CASSLETTGMNTEAFF. The full variable domain, its missing parts supplied by reference TRBV7-9 and TRBJ1-1, is DTGVSQNPRHKITKRGQNVTFRCDPISEHNRLYWYRQTLGQGPEFLTYFQNEAQLEKSRLLSDRFSAERPKGSFSTLEIQRTEQGDSAMYLCASSLETTGMNTEAFFGQGTRLTVV.